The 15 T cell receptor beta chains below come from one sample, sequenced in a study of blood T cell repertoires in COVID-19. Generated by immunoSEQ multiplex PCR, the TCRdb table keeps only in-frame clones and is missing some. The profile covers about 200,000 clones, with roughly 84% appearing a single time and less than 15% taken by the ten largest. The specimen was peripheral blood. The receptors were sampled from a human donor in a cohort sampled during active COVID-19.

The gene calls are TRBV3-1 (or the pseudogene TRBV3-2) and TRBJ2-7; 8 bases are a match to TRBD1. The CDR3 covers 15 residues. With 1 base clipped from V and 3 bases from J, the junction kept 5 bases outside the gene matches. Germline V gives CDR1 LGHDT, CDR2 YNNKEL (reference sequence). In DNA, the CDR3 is TGTGCCAGCAGCCAAGTTTCCAGGGGGCTCTACGAGCAGTACTTC. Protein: CASSQVSRGLYEQYF.

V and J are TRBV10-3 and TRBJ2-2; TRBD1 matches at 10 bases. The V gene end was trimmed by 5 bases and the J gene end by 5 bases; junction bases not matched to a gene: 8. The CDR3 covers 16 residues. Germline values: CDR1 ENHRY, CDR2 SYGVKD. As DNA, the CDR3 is TGTGCCATCAGTCCGGGACAGGGGTTAGGAACCGGGGAGCTGTTTTTT. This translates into CAISPGQGLGTGELFF.

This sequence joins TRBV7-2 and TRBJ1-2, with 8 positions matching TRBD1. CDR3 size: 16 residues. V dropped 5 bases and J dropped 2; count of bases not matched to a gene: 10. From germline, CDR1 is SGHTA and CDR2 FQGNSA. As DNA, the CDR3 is TGTGCCAGCAGCCCGTACAGACAGGGGTTAAACTATGGCTACACCTTC. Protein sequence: CASSPYRQGLNYGYTF.

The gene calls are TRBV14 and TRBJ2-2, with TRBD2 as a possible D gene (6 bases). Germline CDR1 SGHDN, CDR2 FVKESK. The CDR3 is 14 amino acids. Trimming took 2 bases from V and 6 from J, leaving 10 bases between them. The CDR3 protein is CASSQRQRAGELFF. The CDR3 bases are TGTGCCAGCAGCCAACGACAGCGGGCCGGGGAGCTGTTTTTT.

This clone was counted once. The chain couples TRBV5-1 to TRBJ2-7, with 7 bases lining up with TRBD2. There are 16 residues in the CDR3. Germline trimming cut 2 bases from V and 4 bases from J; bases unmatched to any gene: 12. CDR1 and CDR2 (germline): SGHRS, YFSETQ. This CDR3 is CASSLGGGGRSYEQYF. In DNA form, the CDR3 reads TGCGCCAGCAGCTTAGGTGGTGGCGGGAGATCTTACGAGCAGTACTTC.

DNA of the CDR3: TGTGCCAGCTCACCACGGGAGGGTATTGAGACCCAGTACTTC. This translates into CASSPREGIETQYF. The rearrangement uses TRBV18 and TRBJ2-5; TRBD2 agrees at 7 bases. Per the germline V gene, CDR1 is KGHSH and CDR2 is LQKENI. V lost 1 base and J lost 5; bases outside the gene matches: 4. The CDR3 sequence is 14 residues long. Supplemented by reference TRBV18 and TRBJ2-5, the full variable domain reads NAGVMQNPRHLVRRRGQEARLRCSPMKGHSHVYWYRQLPEEGLKFMVYLQKENIIDESGMPKERFSAEFPKEGPSILRIQQVVRGDSAAYFCASSPREGIETQYFGPGTRLLVL.

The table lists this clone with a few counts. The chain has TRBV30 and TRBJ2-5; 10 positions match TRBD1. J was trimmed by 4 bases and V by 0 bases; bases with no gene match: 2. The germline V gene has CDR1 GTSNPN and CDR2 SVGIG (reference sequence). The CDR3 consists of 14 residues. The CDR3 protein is CAWSVDRGIETQYF. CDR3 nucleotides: TGTGCCTGGAGTGTGGACAGGGGGATAGAGACCCAGTACTTC.

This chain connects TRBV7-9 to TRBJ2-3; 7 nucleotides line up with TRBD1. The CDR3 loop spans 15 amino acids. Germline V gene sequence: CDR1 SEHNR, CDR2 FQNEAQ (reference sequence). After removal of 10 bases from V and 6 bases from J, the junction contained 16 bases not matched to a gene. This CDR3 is CATSLGDRDKDTQYF. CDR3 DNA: TGTGCCACATCATTGGGCGACAGGGACAAGGATACGCAGTATTTT. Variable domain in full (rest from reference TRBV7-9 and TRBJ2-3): DTGVSQNPRHKITKRGQNVTFRCDPISEHNRLYWYRQTLGQGPEFLTYFQNEAQLEKSRLLSDRFSAERPKGSFSTLEIQRTEQGDSAMYLCATSLGDRDKDTQYFGPGTRLTVL.

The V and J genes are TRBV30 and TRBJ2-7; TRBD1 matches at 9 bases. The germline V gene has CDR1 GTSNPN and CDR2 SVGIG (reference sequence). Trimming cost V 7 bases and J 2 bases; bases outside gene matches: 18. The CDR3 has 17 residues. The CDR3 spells CASTNPGQGLPPYEQYF. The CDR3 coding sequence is TGTGCCTCGACCAATCCGGGACAGGGACTCCCACCCTACGAGCAGTACTTC. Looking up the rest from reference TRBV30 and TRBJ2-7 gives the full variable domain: SQTIHQWPATLVQPVGSPLSLECTVEGTSNPNLYWYRQAAGRGLQLLFYSVGIGQISSEVPQNLSASRPQDRQFILSSKKLLLSDSGFYLCASTNPGQGLPPYEQYFGPGTRLTVT.

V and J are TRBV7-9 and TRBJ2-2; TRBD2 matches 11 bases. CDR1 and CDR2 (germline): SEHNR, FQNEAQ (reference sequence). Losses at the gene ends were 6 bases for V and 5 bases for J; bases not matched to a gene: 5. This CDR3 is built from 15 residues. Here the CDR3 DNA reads TGTGCCAGCAGAATAGCGGGAGGGCTAACCGGGGAGCTGTTTTTT. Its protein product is CASRIAGGLTGELFF.

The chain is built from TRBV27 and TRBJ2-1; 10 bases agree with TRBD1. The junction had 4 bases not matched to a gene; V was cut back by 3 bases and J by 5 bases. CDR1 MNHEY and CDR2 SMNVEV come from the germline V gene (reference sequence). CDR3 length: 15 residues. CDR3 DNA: TGTGCCAGCAGTTTTGGGACAGGGGTTCACAATGAGCAGTTCTTC. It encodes CASSFGTGVHNEQFF.

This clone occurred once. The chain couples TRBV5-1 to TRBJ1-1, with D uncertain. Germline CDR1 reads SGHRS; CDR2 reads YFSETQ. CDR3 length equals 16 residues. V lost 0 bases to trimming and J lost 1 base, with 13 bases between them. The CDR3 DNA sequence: TGCGCCAGCAGCTTGGGTCACAGCCTCCAGAACACTGAAGCTTTCTTT. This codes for CASSLGHSLQNTEAFF.

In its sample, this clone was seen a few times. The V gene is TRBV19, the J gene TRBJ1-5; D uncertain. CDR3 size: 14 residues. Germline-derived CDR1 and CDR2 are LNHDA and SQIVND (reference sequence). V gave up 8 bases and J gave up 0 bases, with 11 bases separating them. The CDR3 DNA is TGTGCCAGTTTGTCCCGGTATAGCAATCAGCCCCAGCATTTT. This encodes CASLSRYSNQPQHF.

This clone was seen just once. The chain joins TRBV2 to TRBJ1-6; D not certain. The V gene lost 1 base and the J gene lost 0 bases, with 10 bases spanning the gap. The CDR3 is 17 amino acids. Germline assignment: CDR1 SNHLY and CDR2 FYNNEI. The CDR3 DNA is TGTGCCAGCAGTGAAGTGGCGGCGAGCTCCTATAATTCACCCCTCCACTTT. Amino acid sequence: CASSEVAASSYNSPLHF.

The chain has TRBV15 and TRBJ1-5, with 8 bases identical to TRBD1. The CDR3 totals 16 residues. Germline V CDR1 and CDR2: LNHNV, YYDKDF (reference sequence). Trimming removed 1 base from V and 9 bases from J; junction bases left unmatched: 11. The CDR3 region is CATSRGGQGQRGPQHF. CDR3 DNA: TGTGCCACCAGCAGAGGCGGACAGGGCCAGAGGGGGCCCCAGCATTTT.